One sample yielded the 29 T cell receptor beta chains listed below, sequenced in a study of T cell responses to AZD1222 COVID-19 vaccine (dated by TCRdb to 2020 to 2022). The protocol used for the library was the immunoSEQ multiplex PCR assay. This is the immuneACCESS table as TCRdb keeps it, with only in-frame sequences that have V and J called. A part of the clones is gone; compared with another copy, unresolved V genes explain less than half, and the rest is unexplained. This sample has around 70,000 clones in its table, and 86% of those were observed once. The leading ten clones occupy about 2.4% of the sample. Taken with the paper, the label for time point translates to: baseline before first vaccination. The material sequenced was peripheral blood, taken on day 0 of AZD1222 vaccination. All receptors come from an adult in good health.

The chain joins TRBV12-3 or TRBV12-4 to TRBJ1-5; D not certain. CDR3 length: 13 residues. Trimming left V 1 base short and J 6 bases short, with 7 bases between. The CDR3 sequence: CASSLDNIQPQHF. DNA for the CDR3: TGTGCCAGCAGTTTAGACAACATTCAGCCCCAGCATTTT.

This clone has a handful of counts. This rearrangement joins TRBV7-9 to TRBJ2-5, with no clear D. V was shortened by 1 base and J by 2 bases, with 5 bases between the two germline ends. This CDR3 is 13 amino acids long. The germline CDR1 and CDR2 sequences are SEHNR and FQNEAQ (reference sequence). The CDR3 region has the DNA TGTGCCAGCAGCTTAGTAGGTCAAGAGACCCAGTACTTC. Translated: CASSLVGQETQYF.

V gene TRBV24-1 combines with J gene TRBJ1-4; 7 nucleotides align to TRBD1. Germline CDR1 is KGHDR and CDR2 is SFDVKD. This CDR3 is 16 amino acids long. J lost 6 bases, V lost 3 bases, and 9 bases had no gene match. DNA for the CDR3: TGTGCCACCAGTGATCCCGGGACAGCAGGGGATGAAAAACTGTTTTTT. This codes for CATSDPGTAGDEKLFF.

V gene TRBV6-5 combines with J gene TRBJ1-5; no definite D call. The CDR3 has 14 residues. Between the trimmed V and J ends, which lost 8 bases and 2 bases, there was a span of 13 bases. Germline V gene lookup returns CDR1 MNHEY and CDR2 SVGAGI. The CDR3, as DNA: TGTGCCAGCGCCCGCCTCGGAGGCAATCAGCCCCAGCATTTT. Residues: CASARLGGNQPQHF.

The rearrangement links TRBV6-5 to TRBJ2-1, with D tentatively TRBD2 (6 bases). V was clipped by 0 bases and J by 8 bases, with 14 bases between them. This CDR3 has 15 residues. Germline V CDR1 and CDR2: MNHEY, SVGAGI. The CDR3 DNA reads as TGTGCCAGCAGTTACTCGATAGGACTAAACCATGAGCAGTTCTTC. This codes for CASSYSIGLNHEQFF.

The V and J genes are TRBV7-3 and TRBJ2-7; D is unresolved. The CDR3 covers 14 residues. Germline V gives CDR1 SGHTA, CDR2 FQGTGA. Trimming stripped 4 bases from V and 2 bases from J, with 12 bases between. The CDR3 DNA follows: TGTGCCAGCAGCTCCTCGGACCGCCCCTACGAGCAGTACTTC. This sequence encodes CASSSSDRPYEQYF.

The V gene is TRBV28, the J gene TRBJ1-4; D ambiguous. Trimming stripped 4 bases from V and 8 bases from J, with 14 bases between. The CDR3 is made up of 14 amino acids. The germline V gene has CDR1 MDHEN and CDR2 SYDVKM. CDR3 DNA sequence: TGTGCCAGCAGTTCCGTCCATAGAGGGGAAAAACTGTTTTTT. It translates to CASSSVHRGEKLFF.

The chain couples TRBV24-1 to TRBJ2-5; TRBD1 matches 8 bases. The V gene end was trimmed by 3 bases and the J gene end by 2 bases; junction bases not matched to a gene: 7. There are 16 residues in the CDR3. Germline assignment: CDR1 KGHDR and CDR2 SFDVKD. The chain's CDR3 is CATSDRDRGGQETQYF. The DNA for the CDR3 is TGTGCCACCAGTGATCGTGACAGGGGTGGACAAGAGACCCAGTACTTC.

The chain carries TRBV18 and TRBJ1-2; the D is unclear. This CDR3 is built from 13 residues. Trimming left V 3 bases short and J 4 bases short, with 9 bases between. Germline CDR1 KGHSH, CDR2 LQKENI. CDR3 in DNA: TGTGCCAGCTCACCCCAGGACGGCTATGGCTACACCTTC. Encoded protein: CASSPQDGYGYTF.

This clone was detected only once. CDR3 coding DNA: TGTGCCAGCTCACCGGGGACTGACCAAGAGACCCAGTACTTC. Residues: CASSPGTDQETQYF. The chain recombines TRBV18 with TRBJ2-5, with a weak D call TRBD2 (6 bases). Germline V gives CDR1 KGHSH, CDR2 LQKENI. V was shortened by 3 bases and J by 0 bases, with 8 bases between the two germline ends. The length of the CDR3 is 14 residues.

The J gene is TRBJ1-2, the V gene TRBV3-1 (or the pseudogene TRBV3-2), with D possibly being TRBD1 (6 bases). The CDR3 has 14 amino acids. Trimming took off 0 bases at V and 8 bases at J, with 13 bases between the two ends. CDR1 is LGHDT, CDR2 YNNKEL, per germline (reference sequence). Here the CDR3 reads CASSQDWAGVGYTF. CDR3 bases: TGTGCCAGCAGCCAAGATTGGGCAGGGGTAGGCTACACCTTC.

The rearrangement links TRBV10-3 to TRBJ2-7; D is ambiguous. Per germline, CDR1 ENHRY and CDR2 SYGVKD. Between the trimmed V and J ends, which lost 2 bases and 3 bases, there was a span of 17 bases. This CDR3 spans 16 amino acids. The CDR3 nucleotides are TGTGCCATCAGTGAGCCGTTAAGAAAACGTTTCTACGAGCAGTACTTC. It codes for CAISEPLRKRFYEQYF.

This chain links TRBV7-2 with TRBJ2-7, with TRBD2 matching 10 bases. Germline CDR1 SGHTA, CDR2 FQGNSA. V trimming: 2 bases; J trimming: 5 bases; junction bases outside the gene matches: 6. The CDR3 has 15 amino acids. The CDR3 DNA sequence: TGTGCCAGCAGCTTATCTAGCGGGAGTATCCACGAGCAGTACTTC. Its translation is CASSLSSGSIHEQYF.

The genes are TRBV12-3 or TRBV12-4 and TRBJ2-7; D is unresolved. V gave up 0 bases and J gave up 4 bases, with 7 bases separating them. This CDR3 comprises 13 residues. CDR3 sequence: CASSLAAGYEQYF. DNA of the CDR3: TGTGCCAGCAGTTTAGCGGCCGGGTACGAGCAGTACTTC.

The chain is built from TRBV5-1 and TRBJ2-7; 9 nucleotides agree with TRBD1. V lost 5 bases and J lost 1; bases outside the gene matches: 7. This CDR3 has 15 amino acids. The germline gives CDR1 SGHRS, CDR2 YFSETQ. CDR3 sequence: CASSFTGGSSYEQYF. CDR3 sequence (DNA): TGCGCCAGCAGTTTTACAGGGGGCTCTTCCTACGAGCAGTACTTC.

This clone has just one count. The chain recombines TRBV5-3 with TRBJ2-1; 10 bases map to TRBD2. TRBV5-3 has ORF status, its function being uncertain. The CDR3 runs 19 residues. V was clipped by 1 base and J by 0 bases; unmatched bases: 10. As DNA, the CDR3 is TGTGCCAGAAGCTTGTGGGGACTAGCGATAGTGAGCTCCTACAATGAGCAGTTCTTC. It translates to CARSLWGLAIVSSYNEQFF.

This chain connects TRBV19 to TRBJ2-2; 9 bases match TRBD2. Per germline, CDR1 LNHDA and CDR2 SQIVND (reference sequence). Trimming took 3 bases from V and 1 from J; bases not matched to a gene: 3. The CDR3 totals 16 residues. The CDR3 coding sequence is TGTGCCAGTAGTATCAGCGGGGGGTGGAACACCGGGGAGCTGTTTTTT. Translated, it gives CASSISGGWNTGELFF.

The chain recombines TRBV19 with TRBJ2-7; 12 bases line up with TRBD2. Trimming cost V 5 bases and J 6 bases; bases outside gene matches: 8. This CDR3 region has 15 residues. The V gene's germline CDR1 is LNHDA and CDR2 SQIVND (reference sequence). Here the CDR3 reads CASSSETSGSVEQYF. CDR3 in DNA: TGTGCCAGTAGTTCCGAGACTAGCGGGAGTGTCGAGCAGTACTTC. The variable domain in full, with the rest retrieved from reference TRBV19 and TRBJ2-7, is DGGITQSPKYLFRKEGQNVTLSCEQNLNHDAMYWYRQDPGQGLRLIYYSQIVNDFQKGDIAEGYSVSREKKESFPLTVTSAQKNPTAFYLCASSSETSGSVEQYFGPGTRLTVT.

This rearrangement joins TRBV30 to TRBJ2-4; no firm D call. Germline V gives CDR1 GTSNPN, CDR2 SVGIG (reference sequence). Trimming took off 0 bases at V and 6 bases at J, with 3 bases between the two ends. The CDR3 spans 11 residues. The CDR3 is CAWSVGNIQYF. The CDR3 nucleotides read TGTGCCTGGAGTGTTGGAAACATTCAGTACTTC.

V gene TRBV5-1 combines with J gene TRBJ1-4; D call uncertain. The CDR3 extends over 15 amino acids. The germline V gene encodes CDR1 SGHRS and CDR2 YFSETQ. V was shortened by 4 bases and J by 5 bases, with 15 bases between the two germline ends. This CDR3 is CASSPNHGENEKLFF. The DNA for the CDR3 is TGCGCCAGCAGCCCGAACCACGGGGAGAATGAAAAACTGTTTTTT.

The genes are TRBV28 and TRBJ2-3; D unclear. Between the trimmed V and J ends, which lost 6 bases and 1 base, there was a span of 14 bases. The CDR3 extends over 15 amino acids. Germline V gene sequence: CDR1 MDHEN, CDR2 SYDVKM. DNA for the CDR3: TGTGCCAGCAGCCTCGACCTTCTGGGCACAGATACGCAGTATTTT. Protein: CASSLDLLGTDTQYF.

The chain combines TRBV6-5 with TRBJ2-3; no clear D gene. CDR3 length: 15 amino acids. Trimming removed 7 bases at V and 3 bases at J, with 17 bases between. Germline V gene data show CDR1 as MNHEY and CDR2 as SVGAGI. The CDR3 DNA sequence: TGTGCCAGCACTATGACTCGAGCTCCTACAGATACGCAGTATTTT. This codes for CASTMTRAPTDTQYF.

This clone showed up just once. The gene calls are TRBV19 and TRBJ2-7; perhaps TRBD2 as D (6 bases). The CDR3 is made up of 12 amino acids. Germline V gene lookup returns CDR1 LNHDA and CDR2 SQIVND (reference sequence). The V end was cut by 5 bases, the J end by 3 bases, with 8 bases between. The chain's CDR3 is CASSSGGYEQYF. The CDR3 DNA sequence: TGTGCCAGTAGTTCCGGGGGCTACGAGCAGTACTTC.

V is TRBV24-1 and J is TRBJ1-2, with 10 bases matching TRBD1. Trimming cost V 5 bases and J 4 bases; bases outside gene matches: 3. The CDR3 is 14 amino acids. The germline CDR1 and CDR2 sequences are KGHDR and SFDVKD. This CDR3 is CATSGQGASYGYTF. The CDR3 DNA reads TGTGCCACCAGTGGACAGGGGGCGAGCTATGGCTACACCTTC.

The chain links TRBV11-3 to TRBJ2-1; 7 bases are a match to TRBD1. This CDR3 has 13 residues. Germline CDR1 is SGHNT and CDR2 is YENEEA. Losses at the gene ends were 5 bases for V and 7 bases for J; bases not matched to a gene: 5. The CDR3 here is CASSPHRGNEQFF. DNA for the CDR3: TGTGCCAGCAGCCCCCACAGGGGTAATGAGCAGTTCTTC.

J is TRBJ2-7 and V is TRBV28, with D possibly being TRBD2 (5 bases). Germline CDR1 and CDR2: MDHEN and SYDVKM. The CDR3 loop spans 12 amino acids. V lost 6 bases and J lost 7, with 13 bases in between. CDR3 coding DNA: TGTGCCAGCAGGGAGGATCCCATGGAGCAGTACTTC. As protein: CASREDPMEQYF. The variable domain in full, completed from reference TRBV28 and TRBJ2-7, reads DVKVTQSSRYLVKRTGEKVFLECVQDMDHENMFWYRQDPGLGLRLIYFSYDVKMKEKGDIPEGYSVSREKKERFSLILESASTNQTSMYLCASREDPMEQYFGPGTRLTVT.

The CDR3 bases are TGTGCCAGCAGTTCCAACACAGATACGCAGTATTTT. Amino acids: CASSSNTDTQYF. The chain couples TRBV28 to TRBJ2-3; no clear D gene. Germline V gene sequence: CDR1 MDHEN, CDR2 SYDVKM. Trimming took off 4 bases at V and 2 bases at J, with 4 bases between the two ends. CDR3 length: 12 residues.

The chain is built from TRBV2 and TRBJ2-3; 10 nucleotides agree with TRBD2. Trimming removed 6 bases from V and 2 bases from J; junction bases left unmatched: 5. Per the germline V gene, CDR1 is SNHLY and CDR2 is FYNNEI. The CDR3 is 15 amino acids. DNA of the CDR3: TGTGCCAGCAGGGTAGCGGGGGGACCCACAGATACGCAGTATTTT. Encoded protein: CASRVAGGPTDTQYF.

The chain joins TRBV4-2 to TRBJ1-4; the D gene is possibly TRBD1 (5 bases). The CDR3 totals 16 residues. The V gene lost 4 bases and the J gene lost 4 bases, with 16 bases spanning the gap. CDR1 and CDR2 (germline): LGHNA, YNFKEQ. The DNA of the CDR3 is TGTGCCAGCAGCCCGACAGCTACAGGAGGTAATGAAAAACTGTTTTTT. It translates to CASSPTATGGNEKLFF.